A single sample gave rise to the 28 T cell receptor beta chains below, sequenced in a study of OX40 agonist ivuxolimab in advanced cancers. Receptor libraries were prepared by the immunoSEQ multiplex PCR assay. Entries here come from immuneACCESS through TCRdb and include only in-frame sequences with V and J called. Some clones fail to appear in such tables; in the studies checked, an unresolved V gene covers under half of the shortfall, and the cause of the remainder is unknown. This sample lists 65,000 to 80,000 clones; about 83% were detected once. Jointly, the top ten make up 0.6% to 0.85% of the sample. Sample: CD4+ or CD8+ T cells sorted from blood, taken in a trial of the OX40 agonist ivuxolimab. These receptor sequences come from an adult with an advanced solid tumor such as melanoma, head and neck, liver or kidney cancer.

This clone has only one observation. Other DNA sequences in this sample translate to the same CDR3. V and J are TRBV7-2 and TRBJ1-2, with D unresolved. The CDR3 length is 12 residues. V lost 5 bases and J lost 2, with 6 bases in between. CDR1 is SGHTA, CDR2 FQGNSA, per germline. CDR3 sequence reads: CASSPPNYGYTF. The DNA of the CDR3 is TGTGCCAGCAGCCCCCCGAACTATGGCTACACCTTC.

This clone was detected once. The rearrangement joins TRBV7-6 to TRBJ2-7; D remains unclear. This CDR3 has 14 amino acids. Trimming removed 5 bases at V and 2 bases at J, with 13 bases between. Per germline, CDR1 SGHVS and CDR2 FNYEAQ. As DNA, the CDR3 is TGTGCCAGCAGCGATCCCCGGCGACCCTACGAGCAGTACTTC. Its protein is CASSDPRRPYEQYF.

The genes are TRBV6-5 and TRBJ2-2; 8 nucleotides line up with TRBD1. After removal of 7 bases from V and 3 bases from J, the junction contained 4 bases not matched to a gene. This CDR3 region has 14 residues. Germline V gene sequence: CDR1 MNHEY, CDR2 SVGAGI. DNA of the CDR3: TGTGCCAGCACCAGGGGGCTCGACACCGGGGAGCTGTTTTTT. Translated, it gives CASTRGLDTGELFF.

This rearrangement joins TRBV2 to TRBJ1-2, with a possible D match to TRBD1 (5 bases). Trimming took off 7 bases at V and 4 bases at J, with 22 bases between the two ends. The CDR3 is made up of 16 amino acids. Germline values: CDR1 SNHLY, CDR2 FYNNEI. This CDR3 is CASNSWGTPEAYGYTF. CDR3 DNA: TGTGCCAGCAACTCCTGGGGGACCCCGGAAGCCTATGGCTACACCTTC.

The V call is TRBV19, the J call TRBJ2-5; possibly TRBD2 for D (5 bases). Germline V gene data show CDR1 as LNHDA and CDR2 as SQIVND (reference sequence). This CDR3 spans 12 amino acids. V was trimmed by 3 bases and J by 5 bases, leaving 7 bases between them. In DNA, the CDR3 is TGTGCCAGTAGTATCTCGGGGGAGACCCAGTACTTC. This encodes CASSISGETQYF.

J is TRBJ1-6 and V is TRBV7-9, with 9 bases lining up with TRBD1. The length of the CDR3 is 15 residues. J lost 8 bases, V lost 6 bases, and 8 bases had no gene match. Germline assignment: CDR1 SEHNR and CDR2 FQNEAQ (reference sequence). The DNA of the CDR3 is TGTGCCAGCAGATCGGACAGGGGTACTCATTCACCCCTCCACTTT. Protein sequence: CASRSDRGTHSPLHF. Full variable domain (missing parts from reference TRBV7-9 and TRBJ1-6): DTGVSQNPRHKITKRGQNVTFRCDPISEHNRLYWYRQTLGQGPEFLTYFQNEAQLEKSRLLSDRFSAERPKGSFSTLEIQRTEQGDSAMYLCASRSDRGTHSPLHFGNGTRLTVT.

In the case of this clone: At one boundary the junction diverges from the germline segment, which might be a read error. CDR3 in amino acids: CASGPGRALDF. Written as DNA, the CDR3 is TGTGCCAGCGGGCCGGGTAGGGCTTTAGACTTC. This chain links TRBV5-6 with TRBJ2-4; D not certain. This CDR3 is 11 amino acids long. The germline CDR1 and CDR2 sequences are SGHDT and YYEEEE.

This chain links TRBV6-1 with TRBJ1-5; 10 bases are a match to TRBD1. The V and J ends lost 2 bases and 5 bases, in that order; junction bases with no gene match: 3. The germline gives CDR1 MNHNS, CDR2 SASEGT. The CDR3 length is 15 residues. In DNA, the CDR3 is TGTGCCAGCAGTGAACGTGGGACAGGGGATCAGCCCCAGCATTTT. Translation: CASSERGTGDQPQHF.

This clone was recorded at least ten times. The chain has TRBV10-1 and TRBJ2-2; 7 nucleotides line up with TRBD1. The germline gives CDR1 WNHNN, CDR2 SYGVQD (reference sequence). The J segment lost 0 bases and the V segment lost 5 bases, leaving 0 bases of the junction unmatched. The CDR3 spans 14 residues. DNA for the CDR3: TGCGCCAGCAGTAGGGGGCCGAACACCGGGGAGCTGTTTTTT. Residues: CASSRGPNTGELFF.

This chain uses TRBV29-1 with TRBJ1-2; no clear D. CDR1 is SQVTM, CDR2 ANQGSEA, per germline. This CDR3 is built from 12 residues. The V gene lost 4 bases and the J gene lost 5 bases, with 11 bases spanning the gap. DNA of the CDR3: TGCAGCGTTGGTGGCCAAGATTATGGCTACACCTTC. It specifies CSVGGQDYGYTF.

Only a few counts were recorded for this clone. V usage is TRBV5-1 and J usage is TRBJ1-5; D remains ambiguous. The germline V gene encodes CDR1 SGHRS and CDR2 YFSETQ. The CDR3 runs 13 residues. With 3 bases removed from V and 3 bases from J, the gap between germline ends came to 7 bases. Here the CDR3 DNA reads TGCGCCAGCAGCTCCGGGATCAATCAGCCCCAGCATTTT. Translating gives CASSSGINQPQHF. The variable domain in full, with the rest retrieved from reference TRBV5-1 and TRBJ1-5, is KAGVTQTPRYLIKTRGQQVTLSCSPISGHRSVSWYQQTPGQGLQFLFEYFSETQRNKGNFPGRFSGRQFSNSRSEMNVSTLELGDSALYLCASSSGINQPQHFGDGTRLSIL.

The rearrangement links TRBV5-1 to TRBJ2-1; D gene ambiguous. The V gene's germline CDR1 is SGHRS and CDR2 YFSETQ. The CDR3 is 16 amino acids. Trimming left V 4 bases short and J 2 bases short, with 16 bases between. DNA for the CDR3: TGCGCCAGCAGCGGCAGACTGGATCCTGCCTACAATGAGCAGTTCTTC. Its translation is CASSGRLDPAYNEQFF. Full variable domain (rest looked up from reference TRBV5-1 and TRBJ2-1): KAGVTQTPRYLIKTRGQQVTLSCSPISGHRSVSWYQQTPGQGLQFLFEYFSETQRNKGNFPGRFSGRQFSNSRSEMNVSTLELGDSALYLCASSGRLDPAYNEQFFGPGTRLTVL.

V is TRBV9 and J is TRBJ1-1, with TRBD1 as a possible D gene (5 bases). The CDR3 is made up of 14 amino acids. CDR1 is SGDLS and CDR2 is YYNGEE in the germline V gene. Trimming cost V 0 bases and J 7 bases, with 13 bases left between them. The chain's CDR3 is CASSVVSQTGEAFF. The CDR3 bases are TGTGCCAGCAGCGTAGTTTCGCAAACAGGTGAAGCTTTCTTT. Combining the CDR3 with reference TRBV9 and TRBJ1-1 gives the whole variable domain DSGVTQTPKHLITATGQRVTLRCSPRSGDLSVYWYQQSLDQGLQFLIQYYNGEERAKGNILERFSAQQFPDLHSELNLSSLELGDSALYFCASSVVSQTGEAFFGQGTRLTVV.

CDR3 nucleotides: TGTGCCACCGGAAAAAGCTCCTACGAGCAGTACTTC. It is translated as CATGKSSYEQYF. The chain carries TRBV15 and TRBJ2-7; D is uncertain. In germline, CDR1 is LNHNV, CDR2 YYDKDF (reference sequence). Trimming shortened V by 8 bases and J by 0 bases, and 8 bases separated the two germline ends. This CDR3 has 12 amino acids.

The chain carries TRBV5-6 and TRBJ1-5; TRBD1 is a possible D gene (5 bases). V was shortened by 0 bases and J by 0 bases, with 16 bases between the two germline ends. Germline loops: CDR1 SGHDT, CDR2 YYEEEE. There are 18 residues in the CDR3. The CDR3 DNA is TGTGCCAGCAGCTTGGTGGCAGGGCTCGAACTTAGCAATCAGCCCCAGCATTTT. It is translated as CASSLVAGLELSNQPQHF.

This chain joins TRBV7-2 and TRBJ1-2; possibly TRBD1 for D (5 bases). Germline CDR1 and CDR2: SGHTA and FQGNSA. The V end lost 5 bases, the J end lost 5 bases, and 15 bases lay between the germline ends. The CDR3 consists of 14 residues. CDR3 nucleotides: TGTGCCAGCAGCACGGGACCAGGCTTGTATGGCTACACCTTC. This translates into CASSTGPGLYGYTF.

The V gene is TRBV6-1, the J gene TRBJ1-1; D is uncertain. CDR3 length: 14 residues. CDR1 and CDR2 from the germline V gene are MNHNS and SASEGT. V lost 6 bases to trimming and J lost 5 bases, with 16 bases between them. The CDR3 sequence is CASRTLFKTTEAFF. In DNA form, the CDR3 reads TGTGCCAGCAGGACGCTGTTTAAGACAACTGAAGCTTTCTTT.

The rearrangement uses TRBV9 and TRBJ2-3, with 14 bases lining up with TRBD2. The CDR3 runs 16 residues. V lost 4 bases to trimming and J lost 6 bases; unmatched junction nucleotides: 7. CDR1 and CDR2 from the germline V gene are SGDLS and YYNGEE. CDR3: CASSFRTSGGLDTQYF. The CDR3 DNA reads as TGTGCCAGCAGCTTCCGGACTAGCGGGGGGTTGGATACGCAGTATTTT.

The J gene is TRBJ1-2, the V gene TRBV15, with D uncertain. Germline CDR1 and CDR2: LNHNV and YYDKDF (reference sequence). V shed 8 bases and J shed 2 bases, with 6 bases lying between them. The CDR3 extends over 11 amino acids. The CDR3 reads CATSGNYGYTF. In DNA, the CDR3 is TGTGCCACCTCAGGAAACTATGGCTACACCTTC.

The CDR3 loop reads CASGSDTYTEAFF. The CDR3 DNA is TGTGCTAGTGGTTCAGACACCTACACTGAAGCTTTCTTT. The chain couples TRBV12-5 to TRBJ1-1, with D unclear. This CDR3 spans 13 amino acids. Trimming pared 4 bases from V and 3 bases from J, leaving 9 bases between. Per the germline V gene, CDR1 is LGHNT and CDR2 is FRNRAP.

The chain couples TRBV18 to TRBJ2-3; weak D call: TRBD1 (5 bases). CDR1 and CDR2 (germline): KGHSH, LQKENI. Trimming pared 1 base from V and 4 bases from J, leaving 6 bases between. CDR3 size: 13 residues. This chain's CDR3 is CASSPRGSDTQYF. Written as DNA, the CDR3 is TGTGCCAGCTCACCACGGGGCTCAGATACGCAGTATTTT.

The chain recombines TRBV29-1 with TRBJ2-7; a possible D gene is TRBD2 (5 bases). The V end lost 3 bases, the J end lost 3 bases, and 12 bases lay between the germline ends. Germline V gene lookup returns CDR1 SQVTM and CDR2 ANQGSEA. This CDR3 has 13 amino acids. CDR3 protein: CSVEEVANYEQYF. DNA for the CDR3: TGCAGCGTTGAGGAGGTGGCCAACTACGAGCAGTACTTC.

The genes are TRBV29-1 and TRBJ1-2; D call uncertain. CDR1 is SQVTM and CDR2 is ANQGSEA in the germline V gene. V was trimmed by 5 bases and J by 8 bases, leaving 15 bases between them. The CDR3 runs to 12 residues. The CDR3 region has the DNA TGCAGCGTTTACGGACTGGAGCAGGGCTACACCTTC. This gives the protein CSVYGLEQGYTF.

This clone was observed a single time. The J gene is TRBJ1-1, the V gene TRBV5-1, with D possibly being TRBD1 (5 bases). CDR3 length: 15 residues. Trimming took 0 bases from V and 5 from J, leaving 14 bases between them. Looked up from germline, CDR1 is SGHRS and CDR2 is YFSETQ. CDR3 sequence: CASSLEVSGGTEAFF. DNA of the CDR3: TGCGCCAGCAGCTTGGAGGTTTCGGGGGGGACTGAAGCTTTCTTT.

This rearrangement joins TRBV5-1 to TRBJ2-1; 9 bases align to TRBD2. Losses at the gene ends were 0 bases for V and 2 bases for J; bases not matched to a gene: 3. CDR1 is SGHRS and CDR2 is YFSETQ in the germline V gene. CDR3 size: 16 residues. The CDR3 bases are TGCGCCAGCAGCTTGGTCCCTAGCGGGGCCTACAATGAGCAGTTCTTC. This encodes CASSLVPSGAYNEQFF.

The chain carries TRBV19 and TRBJ1-3, with D perhaps matching TRBD1 (5 bases). Trimming took off 4 bases at V and 0 bases at J, with 16 bases between the two ends. The germline V gene has CDR1 LNHDA and CDR2 SQIVND (reference sequence). This CDR3 has 17 amino acids. CDR3 DNA: TGTGCCAGTAGTAAGCGGGCAGGGACCGTCTCTGGAAACACCATATATTTT. Protein product: CASSKRAGTVSGNTIYF.

The rearrangement joins TRBV7-2 to TRBJ1-6, with D possibly matching TRBD1 (6 bases). This CDR3 contains 15 residues. Deletions cut 4 bases from V and 9 bases from J, with 16 bases between. Per germline, CDR1 SGHTA and CDR2 FQGNSA. The CDR3 DNA reads TGTGCCAGCAGCTGGGGGGCAGGCACAAGTTCACCCCTCCACTTT. Protein sequence: CASSWGAGTSSPLHF.

V usage is TRBV5-1 and J usage is TRBJ2-3; the D is unclear. CDR1 is SGHRS and CDR2 is YFSETQ in the germline V gene. This CDR3 spans 14 amino acids. The V end lost 0 bases, the J end lost 2 bases, and 7 bases lay between the germline ends. The CDR3 spells CASSLEAATDTQYF. The CDR3 nucleotides read TGCGCCAGCAGCTTGGAGGCAGCCACAGATACGCAGTATTTT.